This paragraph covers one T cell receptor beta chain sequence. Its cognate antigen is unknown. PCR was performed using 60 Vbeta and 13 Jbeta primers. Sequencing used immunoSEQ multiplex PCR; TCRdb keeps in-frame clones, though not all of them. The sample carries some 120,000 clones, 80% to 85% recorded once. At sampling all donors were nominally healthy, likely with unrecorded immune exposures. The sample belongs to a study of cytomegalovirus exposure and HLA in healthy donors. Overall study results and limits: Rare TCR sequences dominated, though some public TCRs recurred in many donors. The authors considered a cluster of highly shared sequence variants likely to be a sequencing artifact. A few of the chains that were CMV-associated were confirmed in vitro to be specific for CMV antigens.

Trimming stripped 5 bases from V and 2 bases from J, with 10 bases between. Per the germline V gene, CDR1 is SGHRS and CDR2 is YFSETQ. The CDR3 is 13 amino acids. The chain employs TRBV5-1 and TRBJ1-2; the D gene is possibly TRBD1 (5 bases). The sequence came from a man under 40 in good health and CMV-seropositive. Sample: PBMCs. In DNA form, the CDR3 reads TGCGCCAGCAGGACCGACAGAAACTATGGCTACACCTTC. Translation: CASRTDRNYGYTF. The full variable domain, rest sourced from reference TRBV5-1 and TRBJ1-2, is KAGVTQTPRYLIKTRGQQVTLSCSPISGHRSVSWYQQTPGQGLQFLFEYFSETQRNKGNFPGRFSGRQFSNSRSEMNVSTLELGDSALYLCASRTDRNYGYTFGSGTRLTVV.